A single sample gave rise to the 16 T cell receptor beta chains below, sequenced in a study of blood T cells in healthy people across ages. Using a J-beta primer mix together with a sample-barcoded 5' primer, a second PCR was run for roughly 6 to 11 cycles. TCRdb re-analysed the 5' RACE reads in MiXCR, keeping a single row per CDR3 protein. Of hundreds of thousands of distinct CDR3 sequences in the sample, around a fifth were seen once. Sequencing input: blood. Receptors originate from a man aged 65 to 79 in good health.

DNA for the CDR3: TGCAGTGCTAGCTCGAGGAACACAGATACGCAGTATTTT. It specifies CSASSRNTDTQYF. This chain links TRBV20-1 with TRBJ2-3; D gene uncertain. The CDR3 runs 13 residues. Trimming stripped 3 bases from V and 2 bases from J, with 9 bases between. Germline V CDR1 and CDR2: DFQATT, SNEGSKA (reference sequence).

The V and J genes are TRBV6-5 and TRBJ1-5, with 7 bases that match TRBD1. The ends lost 5 bases at V and 6 bases at J; junction bases unmatched: 7. CDR3 length: 14 residues. Per germline, CDR1 MNHEY and CDR2 SVGAGI. CDR3: CASSHLQGRQPQHF. The DNA of the CDR3 is TGTGCCAGCAGTCATCTACAGGGGCGTCAGCCCCAGCATTTT.

The rearrangement links TRBV12-3 or TRBV12-4 to TRBJ2-7; no firm D call. Trimming cost V 8 bases and J 4 bases, with 9 bases left between them. This CDR3 region has 11 residues. Here the CDR3 reads CASGWKYEQYF. CDR3 nucleotides: TGTGCCAGCGGTTGGAAGTACGAGCAGTACTTC.

This chain connects TRBV20-1 to TRBJ1-1, with 7 bases lining up with TRBD1. The V and J ends lost 7 bases and 4 bases, in that order; junction bases with no gene match: 6. Per germline, CDR1 DFQATT and CDR2 SNEGSKA (reference sequence). The CDR3 has 12 residues. Written as DNA, the CDR3 is TGCAGTGTAACAGGGGATCTCACTGAAGCTTTCTTT. As protein: CSVTGDLTEAFF.

This clonotype was seen more than once but under ten times. The chain joins TRBV6-1 to TRBJ1-5; D ambiguous. V lost 3 bases, J lost 5 bases, and 2 bases lay in between. Looked up from germline, CDR1 is MNHNS and CDR2 is SASEGT. The CDR3 spans 11 residues. CDR3 in amino acids: CASSEYQPQHF. CDR3 sequence (DNA): TGTGCCAGCAGTGAGTATCAGCCCCAGCATTTT.

A word on this clonotype: The junction departs from the called germline gene at one end, perhaps through a read error. The chain couples TRBV14 to TRBJ2-1; no clear D. The CDR3 has 17 amino acids. Germline CDR1 is SGHDN and CDR2 is FVKESK. CDR3 amino acids: CASTPLFGADSYNERFF. The DNA of the CDR3 is TGTGCCAGCACTCCCCTTTTCGGAGCTGACTCCTACAATGAGCGGTTCTTC.

The chain links TRBV3-1 to TRBJ2-2, with D hard to call. Deletions cut 6 bases from V and 2 bases from J, with 7 bases between. The germline V gene has CDR1 LGHDT and CDR2 YNNKEL (reference sequence). The CDR3 spans 13 residues. The CDR3 loop reads CASRRANTGELFF. In nucleotides, the CDR3 is TGTGCCAGCAGAAGGGCCAACACCGGGGAGCTGTTTTTT.

This chain joins TRBV20-1 and TRBJ2-7; D might be TRBD1 or TRBD2, each matching 5 bases. The J call is doubtful: the DNA matches TRBJ2-1 better. Germline lookup yields CDR1 DFQATT and CDR2 SNEGSKA (reference sequence). The CDR3 is 14 amino acids. CDR3 sequence: CSAREGRSYNEQFF. The CDR3 DNA reads TGCAGTGCTAGAGAGGGACGCAGCTACAATGAGCAGTTCTTC.

The rearrangement joins TRBV5-1 to TRBJ2-5; 8 bases align to TRBD1. The J segment lost 3 bases and the V segment lost 0 bases, leaving 10 bases of the junction unmatched. Per the germline V gene, CDR1 is SGHRS and CDR2 is YFSETQ. This CDR3 has 17 amino acids. The chain's CDR3 is CASSLGTGQGRKETQYF. DNA for the CDR3: TGCGCCAGCAGCTTGGGGACTGGACAGGGACGGAAAGAGACCCAGTACTTC.

The rearrangement links TRBV7-6 to TRBJ2-2; weak D call: TRBD2 (6 bases). V was pared by 5 bases and J by 1 base, with 17 bases between. CDR1 is SGHVS and CDR2 is FNYEAQ in the germline V gene. This CDR3 spans 17 amino acids. As DNA, the CDR3 is TGTGCCAGCAGCGATTACGGATTGCGGGAGAACACCGGGGAGCTGTTTTTT. This gives the protein CASSDYGLRENTGELFF.

In this sample, this clonotype turned up many times. The chain has TRBV7-9 and TRBJ1-4, with D perhaps matching TRBD1 (5 bases). Germline values: CDR1 SEHNR, CDR2 FQNEAQ (reference sequence). V was shortened by 5 bases and J by 8 bases, with 24 bases between the two germline ends. This CDR3 is 17 amino acids long. Written as DNA, the CDR3 is TGTGCCAGCAGCCCGGTCCCGGGACGGTCTCGGGAGGAAAAACTGTTTTTT. Protein: CASSPVPGRSREEKLFF.

The sample holds a few counts of this clonotype. CDR3 DNA: TGTGCCACCAGTGAAGGTGCGGGAGCAGGGGCAGATACGCAGTATTTT. Amino acids: CATSEGAGAGADTQYF. V usage is TRBV24-1 and J usage is TRBJ2-3; tentative D call: TRBD2 (7 bases). This CDR3 has 16 residues. The germline V gene has CDR1 KGHDR and CDR2 SFDVKD. Trimming stripped 4 bases from V and 4 bases from J, with 17 bases between.

This clonotype has just a few counts. J is TRBJ2-6 and V is TRBV5-4, with D unclear. Germline assignment: CDR1 SGHNT and CDR2 YYREEE (reference sequence). The CDR3 covers 16 residues. V lost 0 bases to trimming and J lost 0 bases, with 7 bases between them. CDR3 sequence: CASSLENPSGANVLTF. DNA of the CDR3: TGTGCCAGCAGCTTGGAAAACCCCTCTGGGGCCAACGTCCTGACTTTC.

The sample holds a few counts of this clonotype. The V gene is TRBV29-1, the J gene TRBJ2-5; no clear D gene. The length of the CDR3 is 12 residues. V was trimmed by 7 bases and J by 2 bases, leaving 11 bases between them. Germline V gene sequence: CDR1 SQVTM, CDR2 ANQGSEA. CDR3 loop: CSADWGQETQYF. DNA of the CDR3: TGCAGCGCTGATTGGGGACAAGAGACCCAGTACTTC.

In regard to this clonotype: It is unclear where the CDR3 begins or ends on the DNA, so no DNA is shown, and the CDR3 is as TCRdb lists it. The chain employs TRBV12-3 or TRBV12-4 and TRBJ1-1; TRBD1, the D gene given by the table, was not confirmed from the DNA. The length of the CDR3 is 15 amino acids, counting both ends. Here the CDR3 reads CASSSSTGVGTEAFF.

The chain combines TRBV6-2 or TRBV6-3 with TRBJ2-1; 10 nucleotides match TRBD2. V lost 5 bases, J lost 0 bases, and 7 bases stayed unmatched. This CDR3 has 17 residues. Germline CDR1 is MNHEY and CDR2 is SVGEGT. CDR3 DNA: TGTGCCAGCAGTAAGACTAGCGGGTCGAGCTCCTACAATGAGCAGTTCTTC. Amino acids: CASSKTSGSSSYNEQFF.